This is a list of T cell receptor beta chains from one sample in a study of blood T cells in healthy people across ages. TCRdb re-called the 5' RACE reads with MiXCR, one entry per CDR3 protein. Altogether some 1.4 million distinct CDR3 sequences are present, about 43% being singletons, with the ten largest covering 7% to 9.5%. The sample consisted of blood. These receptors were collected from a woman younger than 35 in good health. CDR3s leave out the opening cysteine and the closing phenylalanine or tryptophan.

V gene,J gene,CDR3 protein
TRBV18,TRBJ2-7,ASCDRAEGEQY
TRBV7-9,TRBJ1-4,ASSLAQAALWGEKLF
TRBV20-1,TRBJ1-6,SARDRGSGDSPLH
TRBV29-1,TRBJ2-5,SVDGQNQETQY
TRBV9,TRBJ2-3,ASNLFGRGSDTQY
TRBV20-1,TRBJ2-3,SASELARTDTQY
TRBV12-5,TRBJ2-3,AGGKAGGPEDTQY
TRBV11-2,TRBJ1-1,ASSLVSISRGQLDTEAF
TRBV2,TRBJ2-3,ASSGQSLRDTQY
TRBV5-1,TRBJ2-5,ASRKRTGDETQY
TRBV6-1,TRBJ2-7,ASQPSMDQSYEQY
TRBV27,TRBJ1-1,ASSFYNPDRRTEAF
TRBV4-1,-,ASSQTSGVSPRDEQY
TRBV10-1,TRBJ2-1,ASGQGQGGQF
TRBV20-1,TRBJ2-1,SARDWSGSRGNEQF
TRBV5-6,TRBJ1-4,ASSWGLLNEKLF
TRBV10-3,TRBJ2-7,AIREWDSSYEQY
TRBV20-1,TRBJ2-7,SARNAETSGRGQQY
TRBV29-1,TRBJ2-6,SVQTGANVLT
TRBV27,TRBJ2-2,ASSHLTSSTGELF
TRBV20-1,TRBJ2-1,SAQQTSGYNEQF
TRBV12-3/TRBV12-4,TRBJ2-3,ASSPLGSVADTQY
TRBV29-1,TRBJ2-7,SVDSGNEQY
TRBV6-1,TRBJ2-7,ASSEPGRNEQY
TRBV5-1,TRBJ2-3,ASRATVTDTQY
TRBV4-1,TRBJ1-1,ASSQDGRGGEAF
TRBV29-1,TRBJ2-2,SVLPNTGELF
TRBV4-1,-,ASSQEPGYEQY
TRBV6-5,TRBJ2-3,ASSRGPGADTQY
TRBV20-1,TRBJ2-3,SARVWDESTDTQY
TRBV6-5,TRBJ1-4,ASSLRGEGYEKLF
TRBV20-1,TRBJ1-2,SGVRAGNYGYT
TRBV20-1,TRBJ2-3,SAPGKTSKPDTQY
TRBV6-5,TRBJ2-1,ASRNTGANYNEQF
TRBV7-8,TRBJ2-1,ASLLRRLSGGSSYNEQF
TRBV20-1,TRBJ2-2,SAKLAGGPPGTGELF